Shown below are 9 T cell receptor beta chains from a single sample sequenced in a study of vaccination and CD4 T cells after COVID-19. An Oncomine TCR Beta short-read assay was used to sequence the DNA from cultured CD4+ T cells. TCRdb called the PCR reads again in MiXCR, with one record for every CDR3 protein. The sample has over 7,000 distinct CDR3 sequences, 61% seen once. Stated treatment: approximately nine-day PBMC culture with coronavirus spike peptide pools or control peptides (ViraFEST assay). The antigens these receptors bind are not known. The sequences come from cultured CD4+ T cells from blood, collected after SARS-CoV-2 vaccination. The receptors come from a human donor with COVID-19.

The chain joins TRBV15 to TRBJ1-5; D unresolved. V gave up 4 bases and J gave up 7 bases, with 11 bases separating them. Germline values: CDR1 LNHNV, CDR2 YYDKDF (reference sequence). This CDR3 has 13 residues. The CDR3 region has the DNA TGTGCCACCAGCACGATCGTCAGGCAGCCCCAGCATTTT. This gives the protein CATSTIVRQPQHF.

The DNA of the CDR3 is TGTGCCACCAGCAGAGATTATAGCGGGGGCACAGATACGCAGTATTTT. Its protein is CATSRDYSGGTDTQYF. The chain links TRBV15 to TRBJ2-3, with 8 bases identical to TRBD2. V lost 0 bases to trimming and J lost 1 base; unmatched junction nucleotides: 3. Germline-derived CDR1 and CDR2 are LNHNV and YYDKDF (reference sequence). The CDR3 covers 16 residues.

The rearrangement joins TRBV11-3 to TRBJ2-7; tentative D call: TRBD2 (6 bases). Per germline, CDR1 SGHNT and CDR2 YENEEA. This CDR3 is 14 amino acids long. The V end was cut by 1 base, the J end by 7 bases, with 14 bases between. DNA for the CDR3: TGTGCCAGCAGCTTAGGGGGGAGGTTGAGAGAGCAGTACTTC. Translation: CASSLGGRLREQYF.

V is TRBV7-9 and J is TRBJ1-3; D perhaps matches TRBD1 (5 bases). Germline values: CDR1 SEHNR, CDR2 FQNEAQ (reference sequence). V was pared by 5 bases and J by 3 bases, with 20 bases between. The CDR3 is made up of 17 amino acids. CDR3 loop: CASSTMGPTGGGNTIYF. In DNA form, the CDR3 reads TGTGCCAGCAGCACAATGGGACCCACGGGAGGTGGAAACACCATATATTTT.

V is TRBV27 and J is TRBJ2-1, with TRBD2 as a possible D gene (6 bases). Germline V lookup: CDR1 MNHEY, CDR2 SMNVEV (reference sequence). V was cut by 2 bases and J by 5 bases, with 13 bases left in between. This CDR3 has 15 amino acids. In DNA form, the CDR3 reads TGTGCCAGCAGTTTACAGGGACTCAGCAACAATGAGCAGTTCTTC. Protein sequence: CASSLQGLSNNEQFF.

This clonotype was observed a few times. The rearrangement joins TRBV24-1 to TRBJ1-2; D is uncertain. The V end lost 4 bases, the J end lost 7 bases, and 12 bases lay between the germline ends. The CDR3 is 13 amino acids. Per germline, CDR1 KGHDR and CDR2 SFDVKD. The CDR3 is CATSDPARGGYTF. The CDR3 DNA is TGTGCCACCAGTGACCCAGCCCGCGGTGGCTACACCTTC.

This chain connects TRBV5-8 to TRBJ2-7, with 8 bases lining up with TRBD1. The junction had 12 bases not matched to a gene; V was cut back by 3 bases and J by 4 bases. This CDR3 comprises 16 residues. In germline, CDR1 is SGHTS, CDR2 YDEGEE. CDR3 region: CASSSYQGAQGYEQYF. In DNA, the CDR3 is TGTGCCAGCAGCTCCTATCAGGGGGCGCAGGGGTACGAGCAGTACTTC.

A few counts support this clonotype. This chain uses TRBV25-1 with TRBJ1-2, with TRBD1 as a possible D gene (5 bases). CDR1 is MGHDK, CDR2 SYGVNS, per germline. Trimming pared 6 bases from V and 7 bases from J, leaving 18 bases between. There are 14 residues in the CDR3. The CDR3 DNA reads as TGTGCCAGCAGGGGGCAGGGCCCTCTGCGTGGCTACACCTTC. The encoded protein is CASRGQGPLRGYTF.

V is TRBV20-1 and J is TRBJ1-1; D not resolved. V dropped 6 bases and J dropped 4 bases, with 12 bases sitting between them. The CDR3 loop spans 12 amino acids. In germline, CDR1 is DFQATT, CDR2 SNEGSKA (reference sequence). DNA for the CDR3: TGCAGTGCCCCCCGGATGGGCACTGAAGCTTTCTTT. This translates into CSAPRMGTEAFF.